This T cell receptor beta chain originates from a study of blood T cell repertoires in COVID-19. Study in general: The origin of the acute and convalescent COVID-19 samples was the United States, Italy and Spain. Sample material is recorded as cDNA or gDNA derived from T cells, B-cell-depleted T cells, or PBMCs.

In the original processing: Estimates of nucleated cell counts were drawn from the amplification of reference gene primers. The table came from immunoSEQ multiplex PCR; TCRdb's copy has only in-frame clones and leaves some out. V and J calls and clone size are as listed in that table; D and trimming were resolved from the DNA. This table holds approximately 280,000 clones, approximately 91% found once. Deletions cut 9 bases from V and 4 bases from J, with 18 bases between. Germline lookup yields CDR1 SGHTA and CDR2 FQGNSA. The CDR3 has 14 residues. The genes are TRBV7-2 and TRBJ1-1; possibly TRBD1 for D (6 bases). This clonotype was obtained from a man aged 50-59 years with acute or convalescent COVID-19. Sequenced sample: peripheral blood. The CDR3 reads CASDNRVWSTEAFF. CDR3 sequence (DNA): TGTGCCAGTGATAACAGGGTGTGGAGCACTGAAGCTTTCTTT. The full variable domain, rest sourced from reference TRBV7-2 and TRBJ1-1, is GAGVSQSPSNKVTEKGKDVELRCDPISGHTALYWYRQSLGQGLEFLIYFQGNSAPDKSGLPSDRFSAERTGGSVSTLTIQRTQQEDSAVYLCASDNRVWSTEAFFGQGTRLTVV.